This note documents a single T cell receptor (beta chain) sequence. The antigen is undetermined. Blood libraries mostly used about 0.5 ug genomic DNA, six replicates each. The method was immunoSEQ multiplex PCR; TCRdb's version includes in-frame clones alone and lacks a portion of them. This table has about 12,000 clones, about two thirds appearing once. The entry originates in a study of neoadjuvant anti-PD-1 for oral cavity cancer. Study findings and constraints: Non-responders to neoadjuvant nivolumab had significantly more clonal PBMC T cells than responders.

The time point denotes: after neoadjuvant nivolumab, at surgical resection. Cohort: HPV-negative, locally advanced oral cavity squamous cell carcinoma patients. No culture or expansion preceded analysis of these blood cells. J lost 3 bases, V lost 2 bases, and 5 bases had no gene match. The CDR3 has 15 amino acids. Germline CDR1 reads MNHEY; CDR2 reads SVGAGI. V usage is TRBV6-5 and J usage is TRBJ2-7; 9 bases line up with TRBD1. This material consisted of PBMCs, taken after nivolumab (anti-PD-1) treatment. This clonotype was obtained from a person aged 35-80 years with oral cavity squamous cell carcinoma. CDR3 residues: CASSYGGQGDYEQYF. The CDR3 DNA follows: TGTGCCAGCAGTTACGGGGGACAGGGTGACTACGAGCAGTACTTC.